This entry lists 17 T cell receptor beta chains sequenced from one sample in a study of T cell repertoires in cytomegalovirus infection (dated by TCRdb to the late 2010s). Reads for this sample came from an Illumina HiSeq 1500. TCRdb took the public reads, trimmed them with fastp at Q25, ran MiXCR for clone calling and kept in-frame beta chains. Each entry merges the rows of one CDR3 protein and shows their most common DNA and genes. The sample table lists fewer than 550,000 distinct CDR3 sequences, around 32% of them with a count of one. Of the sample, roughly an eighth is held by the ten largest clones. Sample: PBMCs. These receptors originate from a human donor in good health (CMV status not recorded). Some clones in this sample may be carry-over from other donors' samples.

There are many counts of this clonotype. The CDR3 DNA sequence: TGTGCCAGCAGCCTACCGGGACTATCCCCTCCCGAGACCCAGTACTTC. Protein product: CASSLPGLSPPETQYF. The gene calls are TRBV7-2 and TRBJ2-5; the match to TRBD2 covers 7 bases. CDR1 SGHTA and CDR2 FQGNSA come from the germline V gene. This CDR3 is 16 amino acids long. V lost 5 bases, J lost 5 bases, and 14 bases stayed unmatched.

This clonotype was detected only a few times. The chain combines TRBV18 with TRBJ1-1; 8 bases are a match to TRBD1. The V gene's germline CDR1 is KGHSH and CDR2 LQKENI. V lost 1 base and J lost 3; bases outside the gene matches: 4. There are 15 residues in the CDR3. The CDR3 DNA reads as TGTGCCAGCTCACCACTTGAACAGGGGGACACTGAAGCTTTCTTT. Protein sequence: CASSPLEQGDTEAFF.

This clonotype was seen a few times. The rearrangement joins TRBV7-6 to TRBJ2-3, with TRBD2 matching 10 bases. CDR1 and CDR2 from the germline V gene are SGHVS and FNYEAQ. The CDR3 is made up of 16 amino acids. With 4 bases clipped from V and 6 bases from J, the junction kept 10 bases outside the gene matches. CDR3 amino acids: CASSSGQGLATDTQYF. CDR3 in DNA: TGTGCCAGCAGCTCCGGACAGGGACTAGCGACGGATACGCAGTATTTT.

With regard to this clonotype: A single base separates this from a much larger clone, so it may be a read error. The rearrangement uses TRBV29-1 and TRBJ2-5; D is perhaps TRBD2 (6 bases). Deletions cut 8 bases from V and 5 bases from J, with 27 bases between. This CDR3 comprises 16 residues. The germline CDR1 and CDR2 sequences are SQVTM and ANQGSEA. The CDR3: CSIHRDSLIPGETQYF. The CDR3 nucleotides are TGCAGCATACACCGGGACTCCCTAATCCCGGGGGAGACCCAGTACTTC.

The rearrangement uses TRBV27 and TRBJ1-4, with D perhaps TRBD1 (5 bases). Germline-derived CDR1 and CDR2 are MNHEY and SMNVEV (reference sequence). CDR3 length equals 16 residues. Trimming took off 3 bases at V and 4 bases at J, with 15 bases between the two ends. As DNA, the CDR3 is TGTGCCAGCAGTTTGCAGCTTGCGGGGCGTAATGAAAAACTGTTTTTT. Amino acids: CASSLQLAGRNEKLFF.

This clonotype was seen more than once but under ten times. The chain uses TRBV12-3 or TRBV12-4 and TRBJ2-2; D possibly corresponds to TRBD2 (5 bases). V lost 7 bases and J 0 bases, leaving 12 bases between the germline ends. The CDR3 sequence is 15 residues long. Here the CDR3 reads CASKPRESNTGELFF. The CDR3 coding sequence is TGTGCCAGCAAACCACGGGAATCGAACACCGGGGAGCTGTTTTTT.

CDR3: CASSHGWGSYNEQFF. CDR3 in DNA: TGTGCCAGCAGCCACGGGTGGGGGTCCTACAATGAGCAGTTCTTC. The V call is TRBV3-1, the J call TRBJ2-1, with D perhaps assigned TRBD1 or TRBD2 (5 bases each). The CDR3 consists of 15 residues. V gave up 3 bases and J gave up 1 base, with 10 bases separating them. In germline, CDR1 is LGHDT, CDR2 YNNKEL (reference sequence).

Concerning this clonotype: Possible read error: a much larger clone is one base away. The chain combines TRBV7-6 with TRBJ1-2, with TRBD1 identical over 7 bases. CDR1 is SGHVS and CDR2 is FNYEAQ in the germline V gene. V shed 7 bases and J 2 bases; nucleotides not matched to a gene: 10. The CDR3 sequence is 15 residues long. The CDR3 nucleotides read TGTGCCAGCACGGCGGTGACAGGGTTAAACTATGGCTACACCTTC. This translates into CASTAVTGLNYGYTF.

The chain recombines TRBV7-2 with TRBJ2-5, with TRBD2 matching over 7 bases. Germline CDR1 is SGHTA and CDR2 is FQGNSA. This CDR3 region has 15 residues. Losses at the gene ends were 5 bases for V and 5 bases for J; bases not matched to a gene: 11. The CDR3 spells CASSPSAGRAETQYF. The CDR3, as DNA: TGTGCCAGCAGCCCCTCGGCAGGGAGGGCGGAGACCCAGTACTTC.

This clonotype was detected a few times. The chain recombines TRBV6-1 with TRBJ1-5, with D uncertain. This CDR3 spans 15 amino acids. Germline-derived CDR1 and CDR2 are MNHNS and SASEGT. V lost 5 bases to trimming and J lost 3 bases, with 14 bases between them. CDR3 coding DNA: TGTGCCAGCAGTTGGGTAGGGTCGGACAATCAGCCCCAGCATTTT. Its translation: CASSWVGSDNQPQHF.

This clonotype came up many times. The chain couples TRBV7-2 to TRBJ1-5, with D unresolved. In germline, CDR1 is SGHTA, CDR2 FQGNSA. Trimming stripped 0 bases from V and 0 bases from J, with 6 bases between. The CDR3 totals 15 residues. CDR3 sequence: CASSLAPGSNQPQHF. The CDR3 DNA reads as TGTGCCAGCAGCTTAGCGCCGGGTAGCAATCAGCCCCAGCATTTT.

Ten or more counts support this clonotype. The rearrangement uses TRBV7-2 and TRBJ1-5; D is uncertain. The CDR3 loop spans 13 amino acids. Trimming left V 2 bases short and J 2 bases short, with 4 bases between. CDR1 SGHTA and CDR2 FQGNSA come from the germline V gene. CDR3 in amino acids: CASSLFGNQPQHF. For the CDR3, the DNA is TGTGCCAGCAGCTTATTTGGCAATCAGCCCCAGCATTTT. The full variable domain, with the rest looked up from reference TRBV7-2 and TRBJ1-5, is GAGVSQSPSNKVTEKGKDVELRCDPISGHTALYWYRQSLGQGLEFLIYFQGNSAPDKSGLPSDRFSAERTGGSVSTLTIQRTQQEDSAVYLCASSLFGNQPQHFGDGTRLSIL.

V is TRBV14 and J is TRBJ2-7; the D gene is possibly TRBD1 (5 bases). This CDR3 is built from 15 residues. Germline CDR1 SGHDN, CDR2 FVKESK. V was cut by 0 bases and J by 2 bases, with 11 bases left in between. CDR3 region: CASSQDVRAAYEQYF. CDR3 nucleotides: TGTGCCAGCAGCCAAGATGTCAGGGCAGCCTACGAGCAGTACTTC.

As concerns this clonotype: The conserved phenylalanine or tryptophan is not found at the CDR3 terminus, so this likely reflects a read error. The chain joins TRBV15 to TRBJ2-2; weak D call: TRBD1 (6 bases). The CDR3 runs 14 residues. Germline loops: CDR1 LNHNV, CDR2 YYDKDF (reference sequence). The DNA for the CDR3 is TGTGCCACCCGCAGAGCTGCAGGGGTCGGGGAGCTGTTTTGT. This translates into CATRRAAGVGELFC.

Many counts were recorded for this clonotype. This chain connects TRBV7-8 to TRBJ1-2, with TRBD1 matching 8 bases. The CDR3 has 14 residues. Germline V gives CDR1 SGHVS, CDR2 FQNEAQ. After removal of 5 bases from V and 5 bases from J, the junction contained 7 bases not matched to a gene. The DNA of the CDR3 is TGTGCCAGCAGCCAAGACAGGGGCCGATATGGCTACACCTTC. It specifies CASSQDRGRYGYTF.

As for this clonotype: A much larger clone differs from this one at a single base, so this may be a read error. This chain's CDR3 is CAISIRGTHYEQYF. The CDR3 DNA follows: TGTGCCATTAGTATTCGGGGCACCCACTACGAGCAGTACTTC. The chain links TRBV19 to TRBJ2-7; either TRBD1 or TRBD2 may supply D (5 bases each). Germline lookup yields CDR1 LNHDA and CDR2 SQIVND (reference sequence). This CDR3 is 14 amino acids long.

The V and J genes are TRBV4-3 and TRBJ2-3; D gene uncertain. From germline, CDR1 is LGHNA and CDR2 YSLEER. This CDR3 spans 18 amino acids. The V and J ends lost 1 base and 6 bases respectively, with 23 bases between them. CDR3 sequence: CASSQVNIGIAREDTQYF. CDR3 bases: TGCGCCAGCAGCCAAGTGAACATTGGTATTGCGCGAGAGGATACGCAGTATTTT.